This is a list of T cell receptor beta chains from one sample in a study of blood T cell repertoires in COVID-19. Using immunoSEQ multiplex PCR, the repertoire was profiled, and TCRdb retains in-frame clones only, with some absent. The table has roughly 180,000 clones, around 86% seen once. The material sequenced was PBMCs or T cells enriched from blood (not recorded which). The source is a woman aged 25 to 39 who had recovered from COVID-19. Both conserved end residues are part of each CDR3. Fields, in order: CDR3 DNA, CDR3 protein, V gene, J gene, clone size, CDR3 length, D gene. A D gene is named only where the DNA matches it firmly. For some rows the clone size is stated as once, few or many, or as a class when expanded; others skip it.

cdr3_nt: TGTGCCAGCGTAGGGGGCTACGAGCAGTACTTC; cdr3_aa: CASVGGYEQYF; v_call: TRBV6-5; j_call: TRBJ2-7; clone_size: .; cdr3_length: 11; d_call: .
cdr3_nt: TGTGCCAGCAGCTTGGAGAGCGGCCTCGAGTTCTTC; cdr3_aa: CASSLESGLEFF; v_call: TRBV5-5; j_call: TRBJ2-1; clone_size: .; cdr3_length: 12; d_call: .
cdr3_nt: TGCGCCAGCAGCTTGGTTGGGCCCCAGGACTGGGCTGGAAACACCATATATTTT; cdr3_aa: CASSLVGPQDWAGNTIYF; v_call: TRBV5-1; j_call: TRBJ1-3; clone_size: once; cdr3_length: 18; d_call: .
cdr3_nt: TGTGCCAGCAGCTTAGTAAGCGGGAGCAATGAGCAGTTCTTC; cdr3_aa: CASSLVSGSNEQFF; v_call: TRBV7-8; j_call: TRBJ2-1; clone_size: .; cdr3_length: 14; d_call: TRBD2
cdr3_nt: TGTGCCATCAGGTCAACTAGCGACGTAAAATACAATGAGCAGTTCTTC; cdr3_aa: CAIRSTSDVKYNEQFF; v_call: TRBV10-3; j_call: TRBJ2-1; clone_size: .; cdr3_length: 16; d_call: TRBD2
cdr3_nt: TGTGCCAGTAGGAGGGACATAGGCAATCAGCCCCAGCATTTT; cdr3_aa: CASRRDIGNQPQHF; v_call: TRBV19; j_call: TRBJ1-5; clone_size: .; cdr3_length: 14; d_call: .
cdr3_nt: TGTGCCATCAGTGAGTCGACGCATCCTAGCGGGGCGTACAATGAGCAGTTCTTC; cdr3_aa: CAISESTHPSGAYNEQFF; v_call: TRBV10-3; j_call: TRBJ2-1; clone_size: .; cdr3_length: 18; d_call: TRBD2
cdr3_nt: TGCAGCGTTGAAGATCGTGGCAGGGGGCGCACTGGGGCCAACGTCCTGACTTTC; cdr3_aa: CSVEDRGRGRTGANVLTF; v_call: TRBV29-1; j_call: TRBJ2-6; clone_size: .; cdr3_length: 18; d_call: TRBD1
cdr3_nt: TGTGCCAGCAGTGGGGTAGCGGGAGGTTACTACAATGAGCAGTTCTTC; cdr3_aa: CASSGVAGGYYNEQFF; v_call: TRBV28; j_call: TRBJ2-1; clone_size: .; cdr3_length: 16; d_call: TRBD2
cdr3_nt: TGTGCCAGTAGTACTTCCCAGCAGCCCCAGCATTTT; cdr3_aa: CASSTSQQPQHF; v_call: TRBV19; j_call: TRBJ1-5; clone_size: few; cdr3_length: 12; d_call: .
cdr3_nt: TGTGCCAGCTCACCACCCTACACAGATACGCAGTATTTT; cdr3_aa: CASSPPYTDTQYF; v_call: TRBV18; j_call: TRBJ2-3; clone_size: .; cdr3_length: 13; d_call: .
cdr3_nt: TGTGCCAGCAGTTCGGACAGGGGGCTAACTGAAGCTTTCTTT; cdr3_aa: CASSSDRGLTEAFF; v_call: TRBV28; j_call: TRBJ1-1; clone_size: few; cdr3_length: 14; d_call: TRBD1
cdr3_nt: TGCGCCAGCAGCTTGGGAGCGGGAGGGTCCACGCAGTATTTT; cdr3_aa: CASSLGAGGSTQYF; v_call: TRBV5-1; j_call: TRBJ2-3; clone_size: .; cdr3_length: 14; d_call: TRBD2
cdr3_nt: TGCGCCAGCAGCTTGGGGACAGGGCCGTACCAAGAGACCCAGTACTTC; cdr3_aa: CASSLGTGPYQETQYF; v_call: TRBV5-1; j_call: TRBJ2-5; clone_size: .; cdr3_length: 16; d_call: TRBD1
cdr3_nt: TGTGCCAGAAGCATCCGGACAGCTCTAGCCAAAAACATTCAGTACTTC; cdr3_aa: CARSIRTALAKNIQYF; v_call: TRBV5-3; j_call: TRBJ2-4; clone_size: .; cdr3_length: 16; d_call: .
cdr3_nt: TGTGCCAGCAGTTTAGAAGTCCCCGGCCAGGCGGGAAGCTCTGTTAACTATGGCTACACCTTC; cdr3_aa: CASSLEVPGQAGSSVNYGYTF; v_call: TRBV28; j_call: TRBJ1-2; clone_size: .; cdr3_length: 21; d_call: .
cdr3_nt: TGCGCCAGCAGTGACGGACAGGGAATCACAGATACGCAGTATTTT; cdr3_aa: CASSDGQGITDTQYF; v_call: TRBV10-1; j_call: TRBJ2-3; clone_size: .; cdr3_length: 15; d_call: TRBD1
cdr3_nt: TGTGCCAGCAGTGCGCCCTACCCGGGACTAGCTGGAGAAAATGAGCAGTTCTTC; cdr3_aa: CASSAPYPGLAGENEQFF; v_call: TRBV2; j_call: TRBJ2-1; clone_size: .; cdr3_length: 18; d_call: TRBD2
cdr3_nt: TGTGCCAGCAGCCGATTTACAATGGGCGGCTACACCTTC; cdr3_aa: CASSRFTMGGYTF; v_call: TRBV11-2; j_call: TRBJ1-2; clone_size: .; cdr3_length: 13; d_call: .
cdr3_nt: TGTGCCACCAGTGATTCGGGGGGTGGCGGGGAGCTGTTTTTT; cdr3_aa: CATSDSGGGGELFF; v_call: TRBV24-1; j_call: TRBJ2-2; clone_size: .; cdr3_length: 14; d_call: TRBD2
cdr3_nt: TGTGCCAGCAGCCGACTACAGGGAACCAAAAACATTCAGTACTTC; cdr3_aa: CASSRLQGTKNIQYF; v_call: TRBV11-2; j_call: TRBJ2-4; clone_size: .; cdr3_length: 15; d_call: .
cdr3_nt: TGTGCCAGCAGTGAAAGATGGTATGAGACTAGCGGGAGTGACTCCTACAATGAGCAGTTCTTC; cdr3_aa: CASSERWYETSGSDSYNEQFF; v_call: TRBV6-1; j_call: TRBJ2-1; clone_size: few; cdr3_length: 21; d_call: TRBD2
cdr3_nt: TGTGCCAGCAGTCCCCAGACAGGGCTGGGTGGCTACACCTTC; cdr3_aa: CASSPQTGLGGYTF; v_call: TRBV6-5; j_call: TRBJ1-2; clone_size: .; cdr3_length: 14; d_call: TRBD1
cdr3_nt: TGTGCCAGCTACAAAAGCTCTGGAAACACCATATATTTT; cdr3_aa: CASYKSSGNTIYF; v_call: TRBV7-9; j_call: TRBJ1-3; clone_size: .; cdr3_length: 13; d_call: .
cdr3_nt: TGTGCCAGCAGCTTATGGACTAGCGGCACCGGGGAGCTGTTTTTT; cdr3_aa: CASSLWTSGTGELFF; v_call: TRBV11-2; j_call: TRBJ2-2; clone_size: .; cdr3_length: 15; d_call: TRBD2
cdr3_nt: TGTGCCAGCAGCTGGGGACAGGGGATGGGTAATGAGCAGTTCTTC; cdr3_aa: CASSWGQGMGNEQFF; v_call: TRBV5-8; j_call: TRBJ2-1; clone_size: .; cdr3_length: 15; d_call: TRBD1
cdr3_nt: TGCGCCAGCAGCCAAGGTGATCCGGGACTAGACTTTAGTGATGAGCAGTTCTTC; cdr3_aa: CASSQGDPGLDFSDEQFF; v_call: TRBV4-1; j_call: TRBJ2-1; clone_size: once; cdr3_length: 18; d_call: TRBD2
cdr3_nt: TGTGCCAGCAGGCACCTAAACTACGAGCAGTACTTC; cdr3_aa: CASRHLNYEQYF; v_call: TRBV28; j_call: TRBJ2-7; clone_size: few; cdr3_length: 12; d_call: .
cdr3_nt: TGCGCCAGCAGCTTGGATGGACAGGGGAGGAGAGAGACCCAGTACTTC; cdr3_aa: CASSLDGQGRRETQYF; v_call: TRBV5-1; j_call: TRBJ2-5; clone_size: .; cdr3_length: 16; d_call: TRBD1
cdr3_nt: TGTGCCAGCTCACGGGGACAGGCATCTAATGAAAAACTGTTTTTT; cdr3_aa: CASSRGQASNEKLFF; v_call: TRBV18; j_call: TRBJ1-4; clone_size: once; cdr3_length: 15; d_call: TRBD1
cdr3_nt: TGTGCCAGCAGCCAAGGAGGAGGACAGAATAATTCACCCCTCCACTTT; cdr3_aa: CASSQGGGQNNSPLHF; v_call: TRBV3-1/TRBV3-2; j_call: TRBJ1-6; clone_size: .; cdr3_length: 16; d_call: .
cdr3_nt: TGTGCCAGCAGTTTTCAGGGGCGGCACGGCTACACCTTC; cdr3_aa: CASSFQGRHGYTF; v_call: TRBV12-3/TRBV12-4; j_call: TRBJ1-2; clone_size: .; cdr3_length: 13; d_call: .